The T cell receptor (beta chain) described here comes from a study of T-cell reconstitution after alpha-beta-depleted transplantation in children. This CDR3 comprises 16 residues. CDR1 SGHAT and CDR2 FQNNGV come from the germline V gene. The V gene end was trimmed by 3 bases and the J gene end by 5 bases; junction bases not matched to a gene: 10. General observations from the study: Newly produced T cells mostly accounted for T-cell counts and diversity one year post-transplant. From surviving recipient T cells and thymic progenitors came the high day-60 TCRbeta diversity observed in some patients.

Note on this clonotype: Antigen unknown.

Unique molecular identifiers were incorporated into the prepared TCRbeta library. TCRdb re-derived calls from the PCR reads in MiXCR, one entry per CDR3 protein. The sample gives hundreds of thousands of distinct CDR3 sequences, around 13% of which show up once; about 0.77% is in the top ten. The receptor comes from a girl aged 2-10 years with congenital amegakaryocytic thrombocytopenia, due to receive a stem cell transplant. The sample here was PBMCs, taken before TCRalphabeta/CD19-depleted stem cell transplant. The V and J genes are TRBV11-2 and TRBJ2-5; 9 positions agree with TRBD2. The CDR3 here is CASSFWAGGPSETQYF. The CDR3 nucleotides are TGTGCCAGCAGCTTTTGGGCGGGAGGGCCCTCTGAGACCCAGTACTTC. Full variable domain (rest looked up from reference TRBV11-2 and TRBJ2-5): EAGVAQSPRYKIIEKRQSVAFWCNPISGHATLYWYQQILGQGPKLLIQFQNNGVVDDSQLPKDRFSAERLKGVDSTLKIQPAKLEDSAVYLCASSFWAGGPSETQYFGPGTRLLVL.